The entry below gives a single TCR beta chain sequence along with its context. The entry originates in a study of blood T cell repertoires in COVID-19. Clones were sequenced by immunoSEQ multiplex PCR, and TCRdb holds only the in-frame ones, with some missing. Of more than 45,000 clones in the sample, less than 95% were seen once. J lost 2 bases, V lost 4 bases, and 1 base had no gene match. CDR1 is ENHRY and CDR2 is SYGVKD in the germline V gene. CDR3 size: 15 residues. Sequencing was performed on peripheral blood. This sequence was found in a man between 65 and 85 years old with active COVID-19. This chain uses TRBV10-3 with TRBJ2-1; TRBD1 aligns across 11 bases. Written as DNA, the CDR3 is TGTGCCATCAGTGGGGACAGGGGGACCTACAATGAGCAGTTCTTC. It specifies CAISGDRGTYNEQFF.